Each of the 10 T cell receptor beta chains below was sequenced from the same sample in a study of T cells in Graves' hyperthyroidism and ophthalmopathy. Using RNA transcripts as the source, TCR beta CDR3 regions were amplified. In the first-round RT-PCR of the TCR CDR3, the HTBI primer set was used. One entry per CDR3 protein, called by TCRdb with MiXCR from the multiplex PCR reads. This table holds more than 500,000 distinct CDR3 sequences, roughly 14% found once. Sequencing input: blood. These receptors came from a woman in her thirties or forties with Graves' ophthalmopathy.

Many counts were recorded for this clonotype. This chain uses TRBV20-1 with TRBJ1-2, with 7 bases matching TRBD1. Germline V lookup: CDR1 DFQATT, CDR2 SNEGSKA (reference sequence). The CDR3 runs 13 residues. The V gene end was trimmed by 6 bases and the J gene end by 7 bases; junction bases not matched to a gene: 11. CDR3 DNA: TGCAGTGCGATCCCAGGGGGATTAAGTGGCTACACCTTC. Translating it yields CSAIPGGLSGYTF.

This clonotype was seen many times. CDR3 bases: TGTGCCAGCAGGGCACTAGCGCTAGGCACCGGGGAGCTGTTTTTT. Its protein is CASRALALGTGELFF. This sequence joins TRBV2 and TRBJ2-2, with 7 bases identical to TRBD2. CDR3 length: 15 amino acids. CDR1 and CDR2 from the germline V gene are SNHLY and FYNNEI. Trimming removed 6 bases from V and 4 bases from J; junction bases left unmatched: 8.

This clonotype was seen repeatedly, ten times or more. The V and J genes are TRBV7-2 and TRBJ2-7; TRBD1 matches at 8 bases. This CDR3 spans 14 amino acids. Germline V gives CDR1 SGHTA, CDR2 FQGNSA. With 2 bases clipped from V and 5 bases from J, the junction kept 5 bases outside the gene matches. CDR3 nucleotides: TGTGCCAGCAGCTTACGACAGGGGCGAGACGAGCAGTACTTC. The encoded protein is CASSLRQGRDEQYF.

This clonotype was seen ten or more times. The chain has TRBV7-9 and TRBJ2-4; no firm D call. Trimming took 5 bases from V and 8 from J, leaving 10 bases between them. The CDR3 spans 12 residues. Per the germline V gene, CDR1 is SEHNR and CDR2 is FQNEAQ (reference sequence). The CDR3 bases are TGTGCCAGCAGCCTCCTTAAGGACATTCAGTACTTC. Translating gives CASSLLKDIQYF.

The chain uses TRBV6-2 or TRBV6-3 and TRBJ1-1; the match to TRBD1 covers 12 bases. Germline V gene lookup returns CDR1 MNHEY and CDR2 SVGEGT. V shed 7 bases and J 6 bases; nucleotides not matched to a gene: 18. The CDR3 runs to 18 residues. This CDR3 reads CASTESGTGGAGGAEAFF. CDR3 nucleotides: TGTGCCAGCACCGAATCCGGGACAGGGGGCGCCGGGGGCGCTGAAGCTTTCTTT.

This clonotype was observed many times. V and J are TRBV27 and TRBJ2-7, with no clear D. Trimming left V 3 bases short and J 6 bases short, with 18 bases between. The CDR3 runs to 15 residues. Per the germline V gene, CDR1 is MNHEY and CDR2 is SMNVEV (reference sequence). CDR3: CASSLKYSPSAEQYF. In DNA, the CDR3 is TGTGCCAGCAGTTTGAAGTATTCCCCCTCCGCCGAGCAGTACTTC.

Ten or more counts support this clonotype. In DNA form, the CDR3 reads TGCGCCAGCAGCGGGGGACAGGGGACCTTCTCTGGCTACACCTTC. Translating gives CASSGGQGTFSGYTF. The V call is TRBV5-1, the J call TRBJ1-2; 10 bases line up with TRBD1. Germline V lookup: CDR1 SGHRS, CDR2 YFSETQ. The CDR3 consists of 15 residues. J gave up 7 bases and V 4 bases, and 10 bases lay outside the gene matches.

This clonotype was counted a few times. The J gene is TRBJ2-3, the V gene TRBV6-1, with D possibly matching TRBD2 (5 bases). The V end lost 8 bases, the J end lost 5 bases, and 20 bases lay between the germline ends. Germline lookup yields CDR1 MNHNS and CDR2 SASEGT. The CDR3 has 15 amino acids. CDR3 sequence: CASHSTPGGRDTQYF. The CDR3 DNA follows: TGTGCCAGCCATTCGACCCCCGGAGGAAGAGATACGCAGTATTTT.

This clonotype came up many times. The CDR3 is CASRWARASPLHF. The CDR3 nucleotides read TGTGCCAGCAGATGGGCCAGGGCTTCACCCCTCCACTTT. V is TRBV6-1 and J is TRBJ1-6; tentatively, D is TRBD1 (5 bases). The V gene's germline CDR1 is MNHNS and CDR2 SASEGT. This CDR3 region has 13 residues. Trimming removed 6 bases from V and 9 bases from J, with 12 bases in between.

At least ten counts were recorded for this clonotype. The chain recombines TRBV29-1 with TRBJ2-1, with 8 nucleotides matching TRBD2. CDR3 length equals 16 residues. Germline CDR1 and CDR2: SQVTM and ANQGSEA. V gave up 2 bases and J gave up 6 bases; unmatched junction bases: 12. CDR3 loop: CSVESSMISGTNEQFF. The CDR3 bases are TGCAGCGTTGAATCCAGCATGATTAGCGGGACCAATGAGCAGTTCTTC.